This is a list of T cell receptor beta chains from one sample in a study of shared clonotypes between healthy human individuals. Some clones are missing from TCRdb's copy, which holds only in-frame ones; the method was immunoSEQ multiplex PCR. The sample shows roughly 2.5 million clones, around nine tenths of them seen only once. The sequenced material came from naive CD4+ T cells sorted from blood. Receptors originate from a young man in good health. The CDR3 runs from the conserved cysteine through the conserved F or W. Each record gives: CDR3 protein, J gene, V gene.

CDR3: CASSGRGGRASISYNEQFF
J: TRBJ2-1
V: TRBV27

CDR3: CASSSGKNIQYF
J: TRBJ2-4
V: TRBV5-1

CDR3: CASSLGPQGAGSPLHF
J: TRBJ1-6
V: TRBV11-2

CDR3: CASSLPGPQETQYF
J: TRBJ2-5
V: TRBV7-2

CDR3: CASSLGKIRTTDTQYF
J: TRBJ2-3
V: TRBV11-2

CDR3: CASSQDEGQGAKRVQETQYF
J: TRBJ2-5
V: TRBV4-1

CDR3: CASSPGQLNYGYTF
J: TRBJ1-2
V: TRBV6-6

CDR3: CASSVTSNEAFF
J: TRBJ1-1
V: TRBV2

CDR3: CASSYSRGLGNTEAFF
J: TRBJ1-1
V: TRBV6-6

CDR3: CASSLVQGKNSPLHF
J: TRBJ1-6
V: TRBV7-8

CDR3: CASTRGASGTTRTQYF
J: TRBJ2-3
V: TRBV7-2

CDR3: CASSESSGGAFETQYF
J: TRBJ2-5
V: TRBV6-1

CDR3: CASSGEDTQYF
J: TRBJ2-3
V: TRBV2

CDR3: CASSEGQGKTDTQYF
J: TRBJ2-3
V: TRBV2

CDR3: CASSPQDRGMDTQYF
J: TRBJ2-3
V: TRBV18